Sequencing of this T cell receptor beta chain was carried out in a study of T cell changes during pregnancy in multiple sclerosis. The CDR3 has 15 amino acids. CDR1 is LNHDA, CDR2 SQIVND, per germline (reference sequence). V was pared by 5 bases and J by 7 bases, with 11 bases of the junction left unmatched. The assay was immunoSEQ multiplex PCR, and TCRdb's table has in-frame clones only and misses some. The table lists under 40,000 clones, about nine tenths of them singletons. Source: CD8+ T cells from peripheral blood mononuclear cells, taken in the first trimester of pregnancy. This TCR derives from a female donor with multiple sclerosis, enrolled in a pregnancy study. The rearrangement links TRBV19 to TRBJ2-7; 10 bases agree with TRBD1. CDR3 in amino acids: CASSAATGTGVEQYF. The CDR3 bases are TGTGCCAGTAGTGCAGCAACCGGGACAGGGGTTGAGCAGTACTTC.